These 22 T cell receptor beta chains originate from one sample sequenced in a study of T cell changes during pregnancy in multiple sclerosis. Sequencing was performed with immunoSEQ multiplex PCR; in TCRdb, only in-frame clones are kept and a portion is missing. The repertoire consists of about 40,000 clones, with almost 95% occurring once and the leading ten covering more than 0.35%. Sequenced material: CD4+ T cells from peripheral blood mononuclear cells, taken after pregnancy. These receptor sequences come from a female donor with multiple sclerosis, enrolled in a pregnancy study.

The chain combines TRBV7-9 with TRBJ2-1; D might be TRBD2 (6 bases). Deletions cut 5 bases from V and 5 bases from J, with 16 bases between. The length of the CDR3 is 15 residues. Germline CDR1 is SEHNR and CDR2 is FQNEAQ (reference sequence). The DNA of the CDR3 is TGTGCCAGCAGCCCCGGGACCGGAGGGGACAATGAGCAGTTCTTC. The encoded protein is CASSPGTGGDNEQFF.

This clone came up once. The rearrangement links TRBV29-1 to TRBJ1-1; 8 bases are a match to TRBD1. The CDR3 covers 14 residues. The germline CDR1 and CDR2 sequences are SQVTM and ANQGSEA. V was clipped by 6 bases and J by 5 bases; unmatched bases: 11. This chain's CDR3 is CSVPKGQGETEAFF. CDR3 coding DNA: TGCAGCGTCCCCAAAGGACAGGGAGAAACTGAAGCTTTCTTT.

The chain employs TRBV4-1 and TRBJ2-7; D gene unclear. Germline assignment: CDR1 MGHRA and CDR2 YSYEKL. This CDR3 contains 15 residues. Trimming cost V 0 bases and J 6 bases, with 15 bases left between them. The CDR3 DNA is TGCGCCAGCAGCCAAGATCGGGTAGTTTTCGGCGAGCAGTACTTC. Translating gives CASSQDRVVFGEQYF.

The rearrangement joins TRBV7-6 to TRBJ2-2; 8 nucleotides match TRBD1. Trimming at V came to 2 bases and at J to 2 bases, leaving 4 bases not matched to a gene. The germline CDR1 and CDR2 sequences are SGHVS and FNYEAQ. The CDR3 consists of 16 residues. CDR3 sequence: CASSLIGQGNTGELFF. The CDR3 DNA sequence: TGTGCCAGCAGCTTAATCGGACAGGGAAACACCGGGGAGCTGTTTTTT.

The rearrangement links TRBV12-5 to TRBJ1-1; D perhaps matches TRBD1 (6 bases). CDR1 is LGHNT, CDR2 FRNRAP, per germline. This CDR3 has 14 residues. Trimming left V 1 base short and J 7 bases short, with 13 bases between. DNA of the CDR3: TGTGCTAGTGGTTTGGGGCGACAGGTAATTGAAGCTTTCTTT. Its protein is CASGLGRQVIEAFF.

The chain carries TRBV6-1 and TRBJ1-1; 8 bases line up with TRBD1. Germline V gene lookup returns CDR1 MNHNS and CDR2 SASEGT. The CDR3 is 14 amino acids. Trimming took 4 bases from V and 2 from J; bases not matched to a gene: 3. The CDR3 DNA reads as TGTGCCAGCAGTGTTACAGGGGGTAACACTGAAGCTTTCTTT. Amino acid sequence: CASSVTGGNTEAFF.

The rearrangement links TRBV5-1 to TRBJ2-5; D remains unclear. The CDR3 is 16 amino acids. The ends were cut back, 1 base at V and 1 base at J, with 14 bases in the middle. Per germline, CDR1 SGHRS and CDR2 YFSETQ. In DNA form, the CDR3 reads TGCGCCAGCAGCTTGAGCACCCAACCTGGCCAAGAGACCCAGTACTTC. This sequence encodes CASSLSTQPGQETQYF.

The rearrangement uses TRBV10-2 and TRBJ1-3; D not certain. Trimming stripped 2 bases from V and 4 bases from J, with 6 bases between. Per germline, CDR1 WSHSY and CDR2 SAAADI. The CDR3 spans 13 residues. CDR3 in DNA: TGCGCCAGCAGTGAGCGCAGGGGAAACACCATATATTTT. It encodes CASSERRGNTIYF.

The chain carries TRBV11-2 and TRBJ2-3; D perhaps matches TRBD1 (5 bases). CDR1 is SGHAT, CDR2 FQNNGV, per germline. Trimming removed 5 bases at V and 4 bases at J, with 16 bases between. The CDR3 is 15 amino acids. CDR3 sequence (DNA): TGTGCCAGCAGCCCCCAAGGCAGGGTGGCAGATACGCAGTATTTT. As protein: CASSPQGRVADTQYF.

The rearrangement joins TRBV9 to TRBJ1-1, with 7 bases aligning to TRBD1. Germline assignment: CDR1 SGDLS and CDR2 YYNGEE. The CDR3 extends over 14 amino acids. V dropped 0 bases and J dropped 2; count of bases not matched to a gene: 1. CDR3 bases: TGTGCCAGCAGCGTAGGACAGGGTAACACTGAAGCTTTCTTT. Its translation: CASSVGQGNTEAFF.

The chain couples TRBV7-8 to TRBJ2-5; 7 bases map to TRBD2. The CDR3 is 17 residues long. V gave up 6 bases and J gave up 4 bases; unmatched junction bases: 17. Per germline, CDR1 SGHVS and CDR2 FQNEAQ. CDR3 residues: CASSQARVGGGRETQYF. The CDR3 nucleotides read TGTGCCAGCAGTCAGGCGCGTGTGGGCGGGGGTCGAGAGACCCAGTACTTC.

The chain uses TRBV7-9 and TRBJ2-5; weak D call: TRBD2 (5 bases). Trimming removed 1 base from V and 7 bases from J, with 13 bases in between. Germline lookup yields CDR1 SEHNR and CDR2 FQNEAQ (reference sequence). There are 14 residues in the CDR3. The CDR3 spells CASSLGTGFGTQYF. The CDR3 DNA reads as TGTGCCAGCAGCTTAGGGACGGGGTTTGGGACCCAGTACTTC.

CDR3 protein: CASSVGGGATGELFF. DNA of the CDR3: TGCGCCAGCAGCGTCGGCGGGGGGGCCACCGGGGAGCTGTTTTTT. The V gene is TRBV5-1, the J gene TRBJ2-2; 9 bases line up with TRBD2. Germline CDR1 and CDR2: SGHRS and YFSETQ. The CDR3 runs 15 residues. V lost 4 bases to trimming and J lost 4 bases; unmatched junction nucleotides: 5.

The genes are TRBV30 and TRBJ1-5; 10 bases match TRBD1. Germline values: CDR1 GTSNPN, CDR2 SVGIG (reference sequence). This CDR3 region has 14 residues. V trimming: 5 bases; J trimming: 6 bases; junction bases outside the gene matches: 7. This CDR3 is CAWDRGRGPQPQHF. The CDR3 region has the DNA TGTGCCTGGGACAGGGGGCGCGGTCCTCAGCCCCAGCATTTT. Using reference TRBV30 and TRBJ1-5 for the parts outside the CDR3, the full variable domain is SQTIHQWPATLVQPVGSPLSLECTVEGTSNPNLYWYRQAAGRGLQLLFYSVGIGQISSEVPQNLSASRPQDRQFILSSKKLLLSDSGFYLCAWDRGRGPQPQHFGDGTRLSIL.

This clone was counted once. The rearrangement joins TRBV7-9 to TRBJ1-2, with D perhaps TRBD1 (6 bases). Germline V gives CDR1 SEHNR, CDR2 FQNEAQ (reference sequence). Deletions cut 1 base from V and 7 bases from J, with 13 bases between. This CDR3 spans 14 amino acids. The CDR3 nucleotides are TGTGCCAGCAGCTTAGAGGGCAGGGGTGGTGGCTACACCTTC. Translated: CASSLEGRGGGYTF. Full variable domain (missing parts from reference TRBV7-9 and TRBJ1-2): DTGVSQNPRHKITKRGQNVTFRCDPISEHNRLYWYRQTLGQGPEFLTYFQNEAQLEKSRLLSDRFSAERPKGSFSTLEIQRTEQGDSAMYLCASSLEGRGGGYTFGSGTRLTVV.

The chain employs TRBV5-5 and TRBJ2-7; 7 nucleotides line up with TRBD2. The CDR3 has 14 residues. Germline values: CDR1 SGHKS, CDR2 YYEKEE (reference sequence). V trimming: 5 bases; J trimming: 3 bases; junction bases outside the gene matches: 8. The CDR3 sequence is CASRFVGGNYEQYF. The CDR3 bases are TGTGCCAGCAGGTTTGTCGGGGGGAACTACGAGCAGTACTTC.

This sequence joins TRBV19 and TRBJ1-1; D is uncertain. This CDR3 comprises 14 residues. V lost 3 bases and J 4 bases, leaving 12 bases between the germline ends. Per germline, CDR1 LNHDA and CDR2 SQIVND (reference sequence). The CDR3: CASSIVAGSTEAFF. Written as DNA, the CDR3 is TGTGCCAGTAGTATCGTGGCGGGTAGCACTGAAGCTTTCTTT.

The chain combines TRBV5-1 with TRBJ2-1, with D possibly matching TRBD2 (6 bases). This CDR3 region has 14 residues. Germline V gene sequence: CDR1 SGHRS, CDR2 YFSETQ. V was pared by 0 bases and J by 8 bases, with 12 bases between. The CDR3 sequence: CASSLDRGFDEQFF. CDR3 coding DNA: TGCGCCAGCAGCTTGGATCGGGGGTTCGATGAGCAGTTCTTC.

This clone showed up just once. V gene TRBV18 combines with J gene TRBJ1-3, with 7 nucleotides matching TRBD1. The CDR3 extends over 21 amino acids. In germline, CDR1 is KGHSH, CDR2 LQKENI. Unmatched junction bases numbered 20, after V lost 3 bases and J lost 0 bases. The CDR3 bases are TGTGCCAGCTCACCTTCGATGGGCCAAGGGGGCTTCGGTACCTCTGGAAACACCATATATTTT. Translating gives CASSPSMGQGGFGTSGNTIYF.

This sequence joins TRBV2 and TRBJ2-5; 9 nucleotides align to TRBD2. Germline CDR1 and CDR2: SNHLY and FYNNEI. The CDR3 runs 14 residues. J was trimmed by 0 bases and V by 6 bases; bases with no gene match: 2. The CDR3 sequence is CASRGTSNQETQYF. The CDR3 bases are TGTGCCAGCAGGGGGACTAGCAACCAAGAGACCCAGTACTTC.

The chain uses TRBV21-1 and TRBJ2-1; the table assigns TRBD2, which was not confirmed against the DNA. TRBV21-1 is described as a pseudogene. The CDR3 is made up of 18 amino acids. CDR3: CASSKVGLALPVYGEQFF. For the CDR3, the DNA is TGTGCCAGCAGCAAAGTTGGACTAGCGCTCCCCGTATATGGTGAGCAGTTCTTC.

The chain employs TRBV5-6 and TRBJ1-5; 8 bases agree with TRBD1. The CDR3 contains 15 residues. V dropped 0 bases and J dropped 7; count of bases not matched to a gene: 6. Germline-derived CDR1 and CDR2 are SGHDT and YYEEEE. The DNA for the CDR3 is TGTGCCAGCAGCTTGGCACAGGGGGTCGGACAGCCCCAGCATTTT. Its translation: CASSLAQGVGQPQHF.